This TCR beta chain was identified during a study of blood T cell repertoires in COVID-19. Study overall: T cells, B-cell-depleted T cells, or PBMCs provided the cDNA or gDNA that served as material.

Germline CDR1 reads MNHNY; CDR2 reads SVGAGI (reference sequence). The CDR3 contains 15 residues. Germline trimming cut 6 bases from V and 2 bases from J; bases unmatched to any gene: 8. This clone was seen a handful of times. Original handling: Estimation of nucleated cell counts relied on the amplification of reference gene primers. Only in-frame clones appear in the TCRdb table, and some are missing; sequencing was by immunoSEQ multiplex PCR. From that table come the V and J calls and clone size; the DNA was used to work out D and trimming. Of fewer than 95,000 clones detected, about two thirds appear once; the ten largest clones hold approximately 15%.

The receptor's source is an elderly woman with acute or convalescent COVID-19. The V and J genes are TRBV6-6 and TRBJ2-7, with 9 bases matching TRBD1. The sequencing sample was made of peripheral blood. The CDR3 DNA is TGTGCCAGCAGGTCGTCCCGGGACAGGGCCTACGAGCAGTACTTC. Its translation: CASRSSRDRAYEQYF.